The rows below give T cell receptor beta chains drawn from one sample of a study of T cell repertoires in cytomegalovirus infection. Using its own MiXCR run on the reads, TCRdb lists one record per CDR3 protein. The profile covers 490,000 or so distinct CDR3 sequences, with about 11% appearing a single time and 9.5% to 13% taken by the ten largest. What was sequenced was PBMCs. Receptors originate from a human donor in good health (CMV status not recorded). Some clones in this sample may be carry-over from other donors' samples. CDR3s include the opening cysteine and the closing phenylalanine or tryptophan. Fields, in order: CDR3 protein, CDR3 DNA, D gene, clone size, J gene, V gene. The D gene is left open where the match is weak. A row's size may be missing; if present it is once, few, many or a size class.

CSARGDRSYSNQPQHF	TGCAGTGCTAGAGGAGACAGATCGTATAGCAATCAGCCCCAGCATTTT	-	many	TRBJ1-5	TRBV20-1
CASSPVPDSPLHF	TGTGCCAGCAGCCCCGTGCCAGATTCACCCCTCCACTTT	-	many	TRBJ1-6	TRBV7-9
CASSHPWGLSGANVLTF	TGTGCCAGCAGCCATCCGTGGGGGCTCTCTGGGGCCAACGTCCTGACTTTC	-	many	TRBJ2-6	TRBV7-9
CASISGTGRKTQYF	TGTGCCAGCATTTCCGGGACAGGGAGAAAGACCCAGTACTTC	TRBD1	many	TRBJ2-5	TRBV6-1
CASSLQQGAAEAFF	TGCGCCAGCAGTCTACAGCAGGGGGCCGCTGAAGCTTTCTTT	TRBD1	many	TRBJ1-1	TRBV10-2
CASGLDPGQGTQYF	TGTGCTAGTGGTTTGGACCCTGGACAGGGGACGCAGTATTTT	TRBD1	many	TRBJ2-3	TRBV12-5
CASSLLTGTSSTDTQYF	TGTGCCAGCAGCTTACTAACAGGGACTTCTAGCACAGATACGCAGTATTTT	-	-	TRBJ2-3	TRBV7-9
CSAQGLRDTGELFF	TGCAGCGCACAGGGGCTGAGAGACACCGGGGAGCTGTTTTTT	TRBD1	few	TRBJ2-2	TRBV29-1
CASSLAQLNYGYTF	TGTGCCAGCAGCTTAGCACAGCTTAACTATGGCTACACCTTC	-	many	TRBJ1-2	TRBV7-2
CASRRSGALREKLFF	TGTGCCAGCAGGAGATCCGGGGCGCTTCGTGAAAAACTGTTTTTT	-	-	TRBJ1-4	TRBV27
CASMDTNFYGYTF	TGTGCCAGTATGGACACTAATTTCTATGGCTACACCTTC	-	few	TRBJ1-2	TRBV19
CSARPSSRTLTYEQYF	TGCAGTGCTAGACCCTCCTCCCGGACCCTCACCTACGAGCAGTACTTC	-	many	TRBJ2-7	TRBV20-1
CASSAQGGEQYF	TGTGCCAGCAGCGCCCAGGGAGGGGAGCAGTACTTC	TRBD2	many	TRBJ2-7	TRBV11-2